The 15 T cell receptor beta chains given below trace back to one sample, sequenced in a study of blood T cell repertoires in COVID-19. The assay was immunoSEQ multiplex PCR, and TCRdb's table has in-frame clones only and misses some. The sample has 25,000 to 35,000 clones, 93% seen once; the top ten hold approximately 0.78%. Sequenced: peripheral blood. The receptor source for this set is an older woman with COVID-19, enrolled during active disease.

The chain uses TRBV3-1 (or the pseudogene TRBV3-2) and TRBJ1-6, with D unresolved. This CDR3 region has 12 residues. Trimming shortened V by 4 bases and J by 7 bases, and 5 bases separated the two germline ends. Germline V gives CDR1 LGHDT, CDR2 YNNKEL (reference sequence). CDR3 bases: TGTGCCAGCAGCCTCTTAAATTCACCCCTCCACTTT. It is translated as CASSLLNSPLHF.

Comment on this clone: Germline is not matched at one junction end, which may reflect a read error. The chain links TRBV14 to TRBJ1-4; TRBD1 matches at 8 bases. There are 14 residues in the CDR3. The germline V gene encodes CDR1 SGHDN and CDR2 FVKESK. DNA for the CDR3: TGTGCCAGCAGCCGGACAGGGAAGACGGAAAAGCTGTTTTTT. The encoded protein is CASSRTGKTEKLFF. Full variable domain (remainder filled in from reference TRBV14 and TRBJ1-4): EAGVTQFPSHSVIEKGQTVTLRCDPISGHDNLYWYRRVMGKEIKFLLHFVKESKQDESGMPNNRFLAERTGGTYSTLKVQPAELEDSGVYFCASSRTGKTEKLFFGSGTQLSVL.

The chain joins TRBV18 to TRBJ2-5; TRBD2 matches 7 bases. Per germline, CDR1 KGHSH and CDR2 LQKENI. The CDR3 sequence is 16 residues long. The junction had 10 bases not matched to a gene; V was cut back by 5 bases and J by 1 base. In nucleotides, the CDR3 is TGTGCCAGCTCATCTGGGAGGGAGAGGGTCCAAGAGACCCAGTACTTC. Protein sequence: CASSSGRERVQETQYF.

V is TRBV27 and J is TRBJ2-1; 8 bases are a match to TRBD1. In germline, CDR1 is MNHEY, CDR2 SMNVEV (reference sequence). CDR3 size: 15 residues. Unmatched junction bases numbered 11, after V lost 5 bases and J lost 8 bases. The chain's CDR3 is CASSPGTGFIYEQFF. The CDR3 region has the DNA TGTGCCAGCAGTCCCGGGACAGGTTTTATCTATGAGCAGTTCTTC.

The rearrangement uses TRBV4-1 and TRBJ2-7, with a possible D match to TRBD2 (5 bases). The CDR3 consists of 13 residues. Per germline, CDR1 MGHRA and CDR2 YSYEKL. The V end lost 6 bases, the J end lost 4 bases, and 13 bases lay between the germline ends. The CDR3 loop reads CASSASGFYEQYF. The CDR3, as DNA: TGCGCCAGCAGTGCAAGCGGATTTTACGAGCAGTACTTC.

The rearrangement uses TRBV7-2 and TRBJ2-7; 7 bases fit TRBD1. The length of the CDR3 is 16 residues. V gave up 7 bases and J gave up 5 bases; unmatched junction bases: 17. Germline lookup yields CDR1 SGHTA and CDR2 FQGNSA. As DNA, the CDR3 is TGTGCCAGCATGTTAAGCTGGGGCAGGGGGAGCCACGAGCAGTACTTC. Amino acid sequence: CASMLSWGRGSHEQYF.

The chain links TRBV7-2 to TRBJ2-3; possible D gene TRBD2, 6 bases. The germline CDR1 and CDR2 sequences are SGHTA and FQGNSA. This CDR3 contains 16 residues. The germline V and J ends were trimmed by 2 bases and 0 bases, with 12 bases remaining between them. The DNA of the CDR3 is TGTGCCAGCAGCTTAATCGGCGGGGATAGCACAGATACGCAGTATTTT. Translation: CASSLIGGDSTDTQYF.

V gene TRBV6-5 combines with J gene TRBJ2-7; TRBD2 agrees at 8 bases. The germline CDR1 and CDR2 sequences are MNHEY and SVGAGI. This CDR3 has 15 residues. V lost 7 bases, J lost 0 bases, and 8 bases stayed unmatched. The CDR3 DNA reads TGTGCCAGCACTACTAGCGGCTCAGGCTCCTACGAGCAGTACTTC. This codes for CASTTSGSGSYEQYF.

The rearrangement uses TRBV5-1 and TRBJ2-1; 7 nucleotides line up with TRBD2. V shed 0 bases, J shed 4 bases, and the junction held 7 bases outside the gene matches. The length of the CDR3 is 16 residues. The germline V gene has CDR1 SGHRS and CDR2 YFSETQ. CDR3 residues: CASSLAGPGGYNEQFF. For the CDR3, the DNA is TGCGCCAGCAGCTTGGCCGGACCGGGGGGATACAATGAGCAGTTCTTC.

The chain is built from TRBV24-1 and TRBJ2-1; 8 positions agree with TRBD2. CDR3 length: 17 residues. The V gene's germline CDR1 is KGHDR and CDR2 SFDVKD. Trimming cost V 1 base and J 5 bases; bases outside gene matches: 9. CDR3 in amino acids: CATSDFKGLGENNEQFF. The CDR3 DNA is TGTGCCACCAGTGATTTTAAGGGACTAGGAGAGAACAATGAGCAGTTCTTC.

V and J are TRBV7-2 and TRBJ1-4; D perhaps matches TRBD1 (5 bases). This CDR3 contains 13 residues. Germline CDR1 and CDR2: SGHTA and FQGNSA. Trimming pared 1 base from V and 7 bases from J, leaving 7 bases between. CDR3 in amino acids: CASSLVGGEKLFF. The CDR3 region has the DNA TGTGCCAGCAGCTTAGTGGGGGGTGAAAAACTGTTTTTT.

The chain uses TRBV5-4 and TRBJ1-1, with no clear D. The CDR3 loop spans 15 amino acids. Trimming pared 9 bases from V and 3 bases from J, leaving 21 bases between. The V gene's germline CDR1 is SGHNT and CDR2 YYREEE (reference sequence). For the CDR3, the DNA is TGTGCCATACGGGTTGGGGTCCAGGAGGACACTGAAGCTTTCTTT. It encodes CAIRVGVQEDTEAFF.

The V gene is TRBV5-1, the J gene TRBJ2-7; 7 bases match TRBD1. V was clipped by 3 bases and J by 1 base; unmatched bases: 16. Germline values: CDR1 SGHRS, CDR2 YFSETQ. The CDR3 runs to 18 residues. The CDR3 DNA sequence: TGCGCCAGCAGCTGGGGACAGTGGGTGGCAGAAAGGTCCTACGAGCAGTACTTC. Translated, it gives CASSWGQWVAERSYEQYF.

The chain joins TRBV19 to TRBJ1-5; 8 bases align to TRBD1. From germline, CDR1 is LNHDA and CDR2 SQIVND (reference sequence). The trim removed 6 bases at V and 7 bases at J, leaving 5 bases unmatched. The CDR3 has 13 amino acids. CDR3 nucleotides: TGTGCCAGTAGCCCGGACAGGGCCCAGCCCCAGCATTTT. Its translation is CASSPDRAQPQHF.

V usage is TRBV3-1 (or the pseudogene TRBV3-2) and J usage is TRBJ1-5; D call uncertain. V lost 1 base, J lost 9 bases, and 13 bases lay in between. The germline CDR1 and CDR2 sequences are LGHDT and YNNKEL (reference sequence). This CDR3 is 14 amino acids long. The CDR3 loop is CASSQGASFVPQHF. CDR3 coding DNA: TGTGCCAGCAGCCAAGGAGCCTCGTTTGTGCCCCAGCATTTT.